This record covers a single TCR beta chain. Its cognate antigen is unknown. These data come from a study of T cells in Graves' hyperthyroidism and ophthalmopathy. Points from the study as a whole: Ophthalmopathy was model-predicted a median around 6.1 months pre-onset.

The ends were cut back, 4 bases at V and 5 bases at J, with 12 bases in the middle. The CDR3 has 13 amino acids. Germline CDR1 SGDLS, CDR2 YYNGEE. Lactation, pregnancy, other autoimmune disease or uncontrolled infection excluded patients. Diagnoses were made from clinical symptoms, serum measures (thyroxine and TRAb), thyroid ultrasound and orbital computed tomography. From less than 13 ml of fresh peripheral blood, PBMCs were isolated. There were TCR beta CDR3 regions amplified from RNA transcripts. The TCR CDR3 first-round RT-PCR relied on the HTBI primer set. Via MiXCR, TCRdb re-called the multiplex PCR reads, giving one row per CDR3 protein. The sample shows hundreds of thousands of distinct CDR3 sequences, over 35% of them seen only once.

The genes are TRBV9 and TRBJ1-1; D is undetermined. The source material was blood. This TCR derives from a man between 18 and 35 years old with Graves' hyperthyroidism. The CDR3 DNA follows: TGTGCCAGCAGCAACTCGGGGAAGACTGAAGCTTTCTTT. This translates into CASSNSGKTEAFF. The complete variable domain, with remaining parts taken from reference TRBV9 and TRBJ1-1, reads DSGVTQTPKHLITATGQRVTLRCSPRSGDLSVYWYQQSLDQGLQFLIQYYNGEERAKGNILERFSAQQFPDLHSELNLSSLELGDSALYFCASSNSGKTEAFFGQGTRLTVV.